Included here is one T cell receptor (beta chain) sequence, with context. Its antigen remains unidentified. Whereas donors were nominally healthy upon sampling, unrecorded immune exposures were probable. PCR used 60 Vbeta primers and 13 Jbeta primers. Profiling relied on immunoSEQ multiplex PCR, and the TCRdb table lists in-frame clones only, not all of them. The table has about 200,000 clones, under 85% seen once. This record belongs to a study of cytomegalovirus exposure and HLA in healthy donors. Study observations and caveats: A later analysis found that most CMV-associated TCR beta chains appeared HLA-restricted. It was reportedly the case that the classifier diagnosed cytomegalovirus status with high specificity and sensitivity. An assumption of roughly uniform sequencing depth across donors underlay the presence/absence analyses.

Trimming removed 4 bases from V and 5 bases from J, with 14 bases in between. Germline V gene sequence: CDR1 MNHEY, CDR2 SVGAGI. The CDR3 runs 14 residues. Sequenced input: PBMCs. The rearrangement joins TRBV6-5 to TRBJ1-2; D is perhaps TRBD1 (6 bases). The sequence derives from a man in his fifties in good health and CMV-seronegative. The CDR3 nucleotides are TGTGCCAGCAGTTCGAACAGGGCCTTTTATGGCTACACCTTC. Translating it yields CASSSNRAFYGYTF.